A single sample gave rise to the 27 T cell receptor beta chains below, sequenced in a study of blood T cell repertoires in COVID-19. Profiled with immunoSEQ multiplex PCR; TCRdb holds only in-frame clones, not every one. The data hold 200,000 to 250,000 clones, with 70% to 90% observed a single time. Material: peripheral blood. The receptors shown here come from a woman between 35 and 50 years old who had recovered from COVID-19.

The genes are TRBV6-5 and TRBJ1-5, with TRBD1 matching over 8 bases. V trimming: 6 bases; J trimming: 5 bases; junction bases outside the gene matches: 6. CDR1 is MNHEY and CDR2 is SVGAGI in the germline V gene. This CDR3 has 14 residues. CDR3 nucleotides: TGTGCCAGCAGCCCCGGGACAGGTTATCAGCCCCAGCATTTT. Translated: CASSPGTGYQPQHF.

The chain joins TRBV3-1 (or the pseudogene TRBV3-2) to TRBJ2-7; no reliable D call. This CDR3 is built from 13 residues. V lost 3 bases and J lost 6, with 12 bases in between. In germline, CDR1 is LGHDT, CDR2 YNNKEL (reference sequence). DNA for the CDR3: TGTGCCAGCAGCCATCTCGGTGACTCCGAGCAGTACTTC. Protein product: CASSHLGDSEQYF.

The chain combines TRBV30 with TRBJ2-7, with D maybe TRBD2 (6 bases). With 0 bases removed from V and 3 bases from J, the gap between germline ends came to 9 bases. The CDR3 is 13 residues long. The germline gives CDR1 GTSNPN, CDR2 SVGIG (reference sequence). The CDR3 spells CAWSVRGLYEQYF. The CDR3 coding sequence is TGTGCCTGGAGTGTAAGGGGACTCTACGAGCAGTACTTC.

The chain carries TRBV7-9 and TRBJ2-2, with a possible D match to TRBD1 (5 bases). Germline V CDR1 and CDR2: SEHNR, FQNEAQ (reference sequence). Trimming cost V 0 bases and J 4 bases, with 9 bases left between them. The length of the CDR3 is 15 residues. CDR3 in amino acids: CASSLARTSTGELFF. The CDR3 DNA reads TGTGCCAGCAGCTTAGCCCGGACATCCACCGGGGAGCTGTTTTTT.

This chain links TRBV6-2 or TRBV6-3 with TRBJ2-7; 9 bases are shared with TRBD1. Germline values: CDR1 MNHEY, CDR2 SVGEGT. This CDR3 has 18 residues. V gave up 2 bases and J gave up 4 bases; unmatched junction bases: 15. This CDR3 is CASSYPGATGQGIYEQYF. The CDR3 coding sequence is TGTGCCAGCAGTTACCCGGGGGCGACCGGACAGGGGATATACGAGCAGTACTTC.

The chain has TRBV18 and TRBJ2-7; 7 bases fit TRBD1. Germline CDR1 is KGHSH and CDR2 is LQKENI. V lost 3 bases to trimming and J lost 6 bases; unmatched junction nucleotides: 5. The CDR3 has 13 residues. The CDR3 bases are TGTGCCAGCTCACCGTCGACAGGGCCCGAGCAGTACTTC. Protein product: CASSPSTGPEQYF.

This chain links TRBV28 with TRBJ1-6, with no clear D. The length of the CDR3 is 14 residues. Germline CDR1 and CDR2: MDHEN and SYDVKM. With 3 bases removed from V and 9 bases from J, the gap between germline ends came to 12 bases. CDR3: CASSLPLAGSPLHF. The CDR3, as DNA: TGTGCCAGCAGTTTGCCCTTGGCGGGTTCACCCCTCCACTTT.

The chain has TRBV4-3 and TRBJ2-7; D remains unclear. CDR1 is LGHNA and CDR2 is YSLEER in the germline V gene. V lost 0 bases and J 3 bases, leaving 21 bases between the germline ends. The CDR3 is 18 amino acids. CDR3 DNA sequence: TGCGCCAGCAGCCAAGATGGCCCAGTTGGCCGCCTCGTCTACGAGCAGTACTTC. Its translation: CASSQDGPVGRLVYEQYF.

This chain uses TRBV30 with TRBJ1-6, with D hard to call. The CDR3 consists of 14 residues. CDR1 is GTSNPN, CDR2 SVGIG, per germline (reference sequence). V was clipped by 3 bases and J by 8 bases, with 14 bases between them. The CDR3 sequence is CAWSQRGGDSPLHF. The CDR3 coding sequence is TGTGCCTGGAGCCAACGAGGCGGGGATTCACCCCTCCACTTT.

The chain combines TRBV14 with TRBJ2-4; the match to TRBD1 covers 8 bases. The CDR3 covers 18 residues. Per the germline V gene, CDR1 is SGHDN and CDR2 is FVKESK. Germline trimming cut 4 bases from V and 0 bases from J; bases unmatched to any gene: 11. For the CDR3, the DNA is TGTGCCAGCAGCCCCGCCCGGGACAGGCGGTTAGCCAAAAACATTCAGTACTTC. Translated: CASSPARDRRLAKNIQYF.

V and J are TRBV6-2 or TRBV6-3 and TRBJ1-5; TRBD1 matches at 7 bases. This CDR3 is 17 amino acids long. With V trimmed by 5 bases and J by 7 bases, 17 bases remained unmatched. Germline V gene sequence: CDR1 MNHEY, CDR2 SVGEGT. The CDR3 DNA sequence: TGTGCCAGCAGTCGTCGGGTTGGACAGGTAGAGAGGCAGCCCCAGCATTTT. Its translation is CASSRRVGQVERQPQHF.

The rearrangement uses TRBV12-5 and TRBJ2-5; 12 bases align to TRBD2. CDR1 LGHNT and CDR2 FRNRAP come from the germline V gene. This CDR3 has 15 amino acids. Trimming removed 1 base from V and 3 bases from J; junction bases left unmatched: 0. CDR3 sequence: CASGLGTSGEETQYF. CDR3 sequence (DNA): TGTGCTAGTGGTTTGGGGACTAGCGGGGAAGAGACCCAGTACTTC.

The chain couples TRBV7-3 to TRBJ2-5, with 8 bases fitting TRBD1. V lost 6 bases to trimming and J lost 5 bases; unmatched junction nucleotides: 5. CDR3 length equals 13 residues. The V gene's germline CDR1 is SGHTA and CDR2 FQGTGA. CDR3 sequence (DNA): TGTGCCAGCAGTTACGGACAGGGCGAGACCCAGTACTTC. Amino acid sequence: CASSYGQGETQYF.

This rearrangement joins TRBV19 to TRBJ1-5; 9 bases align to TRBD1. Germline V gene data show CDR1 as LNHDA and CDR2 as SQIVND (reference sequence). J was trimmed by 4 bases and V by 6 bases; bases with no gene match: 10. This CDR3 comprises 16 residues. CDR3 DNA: TGTGCCAGTAGGGAATACGGGACAGGGCATAATCAGCCCCAGCATTTT. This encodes CASREYGTGHNQPQHF. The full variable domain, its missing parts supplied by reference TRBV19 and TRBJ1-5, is DGGITQSPKYLFRKEGQNVTLSCEQNLNHDAMYWYRQDPGQGLRLIYYSQIVNDFQKGDIAEGYSVSREKKESFPLTVTSAQKNPTAFYLCASREYGTGHNQPQHFGDGTRLSIL.

CDR3 region: CASSFFLGQGNEQYF. CDR3 in DNA: TGTGCCAGCAGCTTTTTTTTGGGACAGGGTAACGAGCAGTACTTC. This chain joins TRBV7-2 and TRBJ2-7; 9 bases are a match to TRBD1. CDR3 length: 15 amino acids. The germline V gene has CDR1 SGHTA and CDR2 FQGNSA. Trimming removed 3 bases from V and 5 bases from J; junction bases left unmatched: 8.

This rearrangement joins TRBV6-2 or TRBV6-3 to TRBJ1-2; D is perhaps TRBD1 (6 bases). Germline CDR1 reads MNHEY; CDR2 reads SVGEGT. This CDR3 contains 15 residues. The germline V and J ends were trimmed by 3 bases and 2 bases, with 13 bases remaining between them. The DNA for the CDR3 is TGTGCCAGCAGTTATGGTACAGGGAAGAACTATGGCTACACCTTC. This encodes CASSYGTGKNYGYTF.

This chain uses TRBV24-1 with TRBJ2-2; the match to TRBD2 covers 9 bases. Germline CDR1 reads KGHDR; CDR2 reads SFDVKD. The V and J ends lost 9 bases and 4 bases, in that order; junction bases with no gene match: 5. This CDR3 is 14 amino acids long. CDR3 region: CATRAGGATGELFF. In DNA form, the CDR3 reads TGTGCCACCCGGGCGGGAGGGGCCACCGGGGAGCTGTTTTTT.

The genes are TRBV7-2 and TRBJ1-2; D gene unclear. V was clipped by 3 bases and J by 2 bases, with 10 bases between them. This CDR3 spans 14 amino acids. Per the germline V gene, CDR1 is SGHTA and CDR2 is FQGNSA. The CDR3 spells CASSFPPQNYGYTF. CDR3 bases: TGTGCCAGCAGCTTTCCCCCGCAGAACTATGGCTACACCTTC.

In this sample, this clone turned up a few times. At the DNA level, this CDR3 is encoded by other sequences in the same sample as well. The CDR3 is CASSQGQGSTGELFF. Written as DNA, the CDR3 is TGCGCCAGCAGCCAGGGACAGGGTTCCACCGGGGAGCTGTTTTTT. The V call is TRBV4-3, the J call TRBJ2-2; 9 bases fit TRBD1. J gave up 4 bases and V 3 bases, and 3 bases lay outside the gene matches. CDR1 is LGHNA and CDR2 is YSLEER in the germline V gene. The CDR3 is made up of 15 amino acids.

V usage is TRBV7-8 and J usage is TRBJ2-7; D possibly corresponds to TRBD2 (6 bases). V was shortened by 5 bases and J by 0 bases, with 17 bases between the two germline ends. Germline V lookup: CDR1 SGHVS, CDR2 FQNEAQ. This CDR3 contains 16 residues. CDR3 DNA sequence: TGTGCCAGCAGCCCCACGGGAGTCCTAAGCTCCTACGAGCAGTACTTC. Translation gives CASSPTGVLSSYEQYF. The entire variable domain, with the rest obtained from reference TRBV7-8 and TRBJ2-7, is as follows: GAGVSQSPRYKVAKRGQDVALRCDPISGHVSLFWYQQALGQGPEFLTYFQNEAQLDKSGLPSDRFFAERPEGSVSTLKIQRTQQEDSAVYLCASSPTGVLSSYEQYFGPGTRLTVT.

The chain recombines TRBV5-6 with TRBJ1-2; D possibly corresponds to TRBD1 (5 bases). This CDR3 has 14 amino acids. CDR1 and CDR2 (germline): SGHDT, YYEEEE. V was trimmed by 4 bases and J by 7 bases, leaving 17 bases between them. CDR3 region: CASSPPESGRGYTF. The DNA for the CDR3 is TGTGCCAGCAGCCCACCGGAGTCAGGGCGTGGCTACACCTTC.

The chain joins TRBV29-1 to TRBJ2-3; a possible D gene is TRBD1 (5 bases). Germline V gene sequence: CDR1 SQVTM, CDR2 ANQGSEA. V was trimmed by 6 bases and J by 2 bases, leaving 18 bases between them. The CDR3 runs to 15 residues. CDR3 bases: TGCAGCGTCTATAAAACAGGAAATCCCACAGATACGCAGTATTTT. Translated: CSVYKTGNPTDTQYF.

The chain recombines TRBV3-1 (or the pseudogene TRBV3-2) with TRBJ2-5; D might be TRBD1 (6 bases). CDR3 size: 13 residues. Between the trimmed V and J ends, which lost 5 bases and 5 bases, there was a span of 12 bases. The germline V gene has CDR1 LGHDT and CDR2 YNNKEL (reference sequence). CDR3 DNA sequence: TGTGCCAGCAGCGCGAAGAGGGGGGAGACCCAGTACTTC. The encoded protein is CASSAKRGETQYF.

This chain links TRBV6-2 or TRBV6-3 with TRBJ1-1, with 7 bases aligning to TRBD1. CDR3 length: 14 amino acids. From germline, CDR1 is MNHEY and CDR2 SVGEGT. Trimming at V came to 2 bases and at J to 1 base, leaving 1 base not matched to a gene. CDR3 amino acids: CASSYGTANTEAFF. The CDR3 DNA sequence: TGTGCCAGCAGTTACGGGACAGCGAACACTGAAGCTTTCTTT.

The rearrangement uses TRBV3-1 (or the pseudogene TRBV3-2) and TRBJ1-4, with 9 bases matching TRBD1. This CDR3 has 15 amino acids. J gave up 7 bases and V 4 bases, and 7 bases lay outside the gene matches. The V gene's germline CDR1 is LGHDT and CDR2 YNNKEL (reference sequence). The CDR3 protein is CASSPRQGDGEKLFF. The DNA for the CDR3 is TGTGCCAGCAGCCCCCGACAGGGGGATGGTGAAAAACTGTTTTTT.

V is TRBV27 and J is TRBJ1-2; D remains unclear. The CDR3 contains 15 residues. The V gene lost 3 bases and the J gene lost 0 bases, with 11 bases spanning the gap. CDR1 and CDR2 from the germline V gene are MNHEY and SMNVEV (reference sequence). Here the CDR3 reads CASSLATDANYGYTF. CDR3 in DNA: TGTGCCAGCAGTTTGGCTACAGACGCTAACTATGGCTACACCTTC.

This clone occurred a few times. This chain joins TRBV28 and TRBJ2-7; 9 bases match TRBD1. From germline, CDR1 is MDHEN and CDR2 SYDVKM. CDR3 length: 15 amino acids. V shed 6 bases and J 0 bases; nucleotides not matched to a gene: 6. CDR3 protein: CASRGTGKGSYEQYF. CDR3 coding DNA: TGTGCCAGCAGGGGGACAGGGAAAGGCTCCTACGAGCAGTACTTC.